This TCR beta chain was sequenced during a study of coeliac disease (dated by TCRdb to 2021 to 2024). With regard to the full study: Coeliac patients were classed as newly diagnosed active disease, refractory coeliac disease type I, or disease controlled by a gluten-free diet. Because high-resolution HLA typing was not available, biased TRBV7-2 usage was queried as a proof of principle. The study applied next-generation sequencing of rearranged TRB and TRG CDR3 regions to small intestinal lymphocyte fractions from coeliac and non-coeliac patients. The goal was to describe the TR repertoires of small intestinal T cells in active coeliac disease, in refractory type I coeliac disease, and in coeliac disease treated with a gluten-free diet. A total of about 30 patients took part in the full study: 22 had serologically confirmed coeliac disease and 8 were controls with non-small intestinal disorders. TRB sequencing worked for samples from roughly 29 subjects, and these included 24 paired bulk unsorted intraepithelial and lamina propria cell samples. The paper's findings and limits, for the study overall: Lower clonality than in controls was observed in the TRB and TRG repertoires of active coeliac intraepithelial and lamina propria samples, suggesting that diverse T cells were recruited. The authors considered the approach unsuitable for unbiased detection of gliadin-specific T cells, which are scarce and rarely shared between patients. Separating intraepithelial cells from lamina propria cells did not give high-purity fractions, so cross-contamination between the two compartments may have occurred. Published gliadin-specific TRB sequences were detected in about 45% of the 18 coeliac lamina propria samples but in only 1 of 6 controls. For the most part, TRB repertoires were private, with most amino acid sequences found in only one sample, and V-gene usage showed no significant difference across disease groups.

This clone was seen just once. Its antigen is still unknown. No much larger clone is present one base from it, and per-base qualities are unavailable. Cells were frozen in liquid nitrogen in DMSO/FBS as aliquots of 400,000 to 550,000 cells, with a single aliquot from each fraction going to sequencing. Endoscopy and small intestinal biopsy were performed in all 30 patients in the study. Lamina propria cells were released by collagenase digestion of the biopsy tissue left over after intraepithelial cell isolation. The Qiagen DNeasy blood extraction kit was used to extract genomic DNA from the frozen unsorted cell fractions. The protocol used for the library was the immunoSEQ multiplex PCR assay. In a multiplexed PCR, the TR loci were amplified; reverse primers were designed against J gene segments, whereas forward primers were designed against V gene segments. Amplified CDR3 regions were sequenced on the Illumina HiSeq System. The study's own analysis went as follows. Closely related reads were merged by a nearest-neighbour algorithm to remove PCR and sequencing errors and to collapse the data into unique sequences. Repertoires were summarised by clonality and by T cell density, defined as TR molecules per amount of genomic DNA input. CDR3 amino acid sequences present in at least 80% of unsorted samples were defined as public TRs, and these public TRs were then tested for differential abundance between coeliac and control samples. Every lamina propria sample was checked against a list of 200 to 250 published gliadin-specific TRB sequences. Differences in clonality and density between disease groups were tested by Kruskal-Wallis tests, followed by Dunn post-tests. In TCRdb, the immuneACCESS table is reduced to in-frame sequences with V and J assigned. These tables do not hold every clone; where another copy was compared, an unresolved V gene accounts for under half, and the others remain unexplained. V and J calls plus clone size are reproduced from that table; the DNA served to infer D and trimming. The sample table records around 4,800 clones; about 70% of these occur just once. The ten largest clonotypes hold roughly 5.6% of the sample.

Trimming takes 0 bases off V and 6 bases off J; junction bases not matched to a gene: 4. Including the terminal cysteine and phenylalanine, the CDR3 comprises 14 residues. CDR3 DNA only is kept here, 42 bases in frame from base 1. From the germline V gene, CDR1 is LGHNA and CDR2 is YNFKEQ. The chain was built from TRBV4-2 and TRBJ2-7, with TRBD1 matching 8 junction bases. The clonotype originates from a woman between 18 and 29 years old with active celiac disease. The sequenced sample was lamina propria lymphocytes from the gut. According to the study, the label for this sample's cell subset or site signals: lamina propria cell (LPC) fraction of small intestinal biopsy. The CDR3 in this case is CASSQEGQGAEQYF. The DNA sequence is TGTGCCAGCAGCCAAGAAGGACAGGGAGCCGAGCAGTACTTC.